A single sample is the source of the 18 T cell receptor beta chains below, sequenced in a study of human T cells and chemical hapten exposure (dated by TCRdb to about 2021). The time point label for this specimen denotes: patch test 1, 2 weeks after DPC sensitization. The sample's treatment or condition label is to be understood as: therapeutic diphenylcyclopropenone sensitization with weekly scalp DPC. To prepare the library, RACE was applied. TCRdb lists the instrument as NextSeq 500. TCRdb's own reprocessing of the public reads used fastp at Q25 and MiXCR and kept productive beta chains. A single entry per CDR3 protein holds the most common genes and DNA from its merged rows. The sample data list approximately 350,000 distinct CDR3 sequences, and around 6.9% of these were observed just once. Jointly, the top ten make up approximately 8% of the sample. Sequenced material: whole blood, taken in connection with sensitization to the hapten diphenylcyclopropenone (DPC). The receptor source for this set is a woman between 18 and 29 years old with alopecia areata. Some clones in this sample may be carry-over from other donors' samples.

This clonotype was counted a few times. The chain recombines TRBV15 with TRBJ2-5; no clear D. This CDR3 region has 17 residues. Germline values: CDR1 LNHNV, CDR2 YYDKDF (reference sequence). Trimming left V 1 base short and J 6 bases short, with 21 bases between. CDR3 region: CATSRAGYEAIRKTQYF. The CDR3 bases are TGTGCCACCAGCAGAGCCGGATACGAGGCAATTAGGAAGACCCAGTACTTC. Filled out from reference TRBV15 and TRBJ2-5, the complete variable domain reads DAMVIQNPRYQVTQFGKPVTLSCSQTLNHNVMYWYQQKSSQAPKLLFHYYDKDFNNEADTPDNFQSRRPNTSFCFLDIRSPGLGDTAMYLCATSRAGYEAIRKTQYFGPGTRLLVL.

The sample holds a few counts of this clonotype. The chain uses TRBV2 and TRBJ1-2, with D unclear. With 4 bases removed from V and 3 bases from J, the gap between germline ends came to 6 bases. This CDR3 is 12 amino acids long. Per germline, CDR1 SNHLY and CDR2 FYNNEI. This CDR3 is CASSGAYYGYTF. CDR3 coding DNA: TGTGCCAGCAGTGGGGCTTACTATGGCTACACCTTC.

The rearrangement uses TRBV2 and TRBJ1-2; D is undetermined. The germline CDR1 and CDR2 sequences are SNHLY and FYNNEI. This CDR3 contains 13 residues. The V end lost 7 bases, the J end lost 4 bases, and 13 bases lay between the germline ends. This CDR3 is CASTPVGLYGYTF. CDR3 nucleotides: TGTGCCAGCACCCCAGTGGGTCTCTATGGCTACACCTTC.

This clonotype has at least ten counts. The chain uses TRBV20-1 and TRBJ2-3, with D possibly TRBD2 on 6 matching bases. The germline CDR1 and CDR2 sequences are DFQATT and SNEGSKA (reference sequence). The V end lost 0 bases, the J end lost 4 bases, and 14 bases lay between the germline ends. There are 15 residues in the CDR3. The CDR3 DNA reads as TGCAGTGCTAGAGACCTAGTGCGCGGGGCAGATACGCAGTATTTT. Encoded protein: CSARDLVRGADTQYF.

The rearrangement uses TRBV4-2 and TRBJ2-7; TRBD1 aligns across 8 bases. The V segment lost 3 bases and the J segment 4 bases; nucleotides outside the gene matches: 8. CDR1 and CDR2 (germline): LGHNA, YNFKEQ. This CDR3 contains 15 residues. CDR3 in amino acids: CASSQLRTGKYEQYF. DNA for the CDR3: TGTGCCAGCAGCCAGCTTCGGACAGGGAAGTACGAGCAGTACTTC.

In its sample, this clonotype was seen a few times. CDR3 nucleotide sequence: TGCAGTGCTTTACCCCCGGGACAGGGCTACGAGCAGTACTTC. Translating it yields CSALPPGQGYEQYF. The rearrangement uses TRBV20-1 and TRBJ2-7; 9 bases align to TRBD1. The CDR3 has 14 residues. Germline CDR1 reads DFQATT; CDR2 reads SNEGSKA (reference sequence). J lost 3 bases, V lost 5 bases, and 8 bases had no gene match.

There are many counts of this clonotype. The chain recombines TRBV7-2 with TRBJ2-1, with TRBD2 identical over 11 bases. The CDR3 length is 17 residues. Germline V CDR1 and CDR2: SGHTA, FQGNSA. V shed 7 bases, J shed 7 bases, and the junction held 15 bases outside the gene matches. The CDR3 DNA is TGTGCCAGCAACGAGATTTCCATAGCGGGGGGGCGGAATGAGCAGTTCTTC. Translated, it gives CASNEISIAGGRNEQFF.

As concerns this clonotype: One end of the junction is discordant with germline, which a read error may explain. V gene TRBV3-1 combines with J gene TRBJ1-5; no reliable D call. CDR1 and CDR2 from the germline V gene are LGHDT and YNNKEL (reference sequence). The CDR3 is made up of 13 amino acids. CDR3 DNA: TGTGCCAGCAGCGGCACAGTCAATCAGCTCCAGCATTTT. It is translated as CASSGTVNQLQHF.

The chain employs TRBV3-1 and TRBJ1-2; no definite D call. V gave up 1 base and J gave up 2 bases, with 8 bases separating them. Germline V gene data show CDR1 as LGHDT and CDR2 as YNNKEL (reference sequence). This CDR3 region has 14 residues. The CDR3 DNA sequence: TGTGCCAGCAGCCAAGGGTCTGGCAACTATGGCTACACCTTC. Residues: CASSQGSGNYGYTF.

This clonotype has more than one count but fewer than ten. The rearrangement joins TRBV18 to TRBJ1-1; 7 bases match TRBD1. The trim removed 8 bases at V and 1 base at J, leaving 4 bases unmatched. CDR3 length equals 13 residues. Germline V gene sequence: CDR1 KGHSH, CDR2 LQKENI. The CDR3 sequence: CASLRDRNTEAFF. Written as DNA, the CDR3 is TGTGCCAGCCTAAGGGACAGGAACACTGAAGCTTTCTTT. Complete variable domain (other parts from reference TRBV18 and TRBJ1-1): NAGVMQNPRHLVRRRGQEARLRCSPMKGHSHVYWYRQLPEEGLKFMVYLQKENIIDESGMPKERFSAEFPKEGPSILRIQQVVRGDSAAYFCASLRDRNTEAFFGQGTRLTVV.

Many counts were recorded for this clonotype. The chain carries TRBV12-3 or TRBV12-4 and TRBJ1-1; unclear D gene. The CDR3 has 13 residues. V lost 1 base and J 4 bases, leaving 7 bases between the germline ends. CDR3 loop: CASSLVEGTEAFF. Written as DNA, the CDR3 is TGTGCCAGCAGTTTAGTTGAAGGCACTGAAGCTTTCTTT.

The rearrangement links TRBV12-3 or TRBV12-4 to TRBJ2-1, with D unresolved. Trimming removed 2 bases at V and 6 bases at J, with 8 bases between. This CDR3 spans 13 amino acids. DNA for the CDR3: TGTGCCAGCAGTTTAATGGGGTCCAATGAGCAGTTCTTC. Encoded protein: CASSLMGSNEQFF.

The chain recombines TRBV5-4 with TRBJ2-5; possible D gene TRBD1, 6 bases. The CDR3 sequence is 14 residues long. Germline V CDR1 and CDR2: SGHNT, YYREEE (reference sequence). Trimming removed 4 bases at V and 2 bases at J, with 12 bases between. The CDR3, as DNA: TGTGCCAGCAGCGCCGAGACAGGACAAGAGACCCAGTACTTC. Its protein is CASSAETGQETQYF.

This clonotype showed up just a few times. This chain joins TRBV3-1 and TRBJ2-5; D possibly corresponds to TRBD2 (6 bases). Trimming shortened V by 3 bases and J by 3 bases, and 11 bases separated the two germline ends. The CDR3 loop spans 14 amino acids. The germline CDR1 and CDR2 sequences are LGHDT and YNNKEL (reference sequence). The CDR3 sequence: CASSQMGGEETQYF. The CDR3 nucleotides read TGTGCCAGCAGCCAGATGGGCGGGGAAGAGACCCAGTACTTC.

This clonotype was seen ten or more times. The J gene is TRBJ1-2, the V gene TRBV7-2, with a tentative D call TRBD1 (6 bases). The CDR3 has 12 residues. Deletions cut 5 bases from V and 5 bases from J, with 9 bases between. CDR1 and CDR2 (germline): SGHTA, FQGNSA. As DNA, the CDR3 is TGTGCCAGCAGCACGGACAGTTATGGCTACACCTTC. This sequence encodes CASSTDSYGYTF. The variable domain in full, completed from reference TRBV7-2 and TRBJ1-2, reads GAGVSQSPSNKVTEKGKDVELRCDPISGHTALYWYRQSLGQGLEFLIYFQGNSAPDKSGLPSDRFSAERTGGSVSTLTIQRTQQEDSAVYLCASSTDSYGYTFGSGTRLTVV.

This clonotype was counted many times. CDR3 nucleotide sequence: TGTGCCAGCAGTCGCTCCAATGTGGCCAACGTCCTGACTTTC. This gives the protein CASSRSNVANVLTF. J is TRBJ2-6 and V is TRBV6-2 or TRBV6-3; D gene ambiguous. The V end lost 5 bases, the J end lost 6 bases, and 11 bases lay between the germline ends. This CDR3 is built from 14 residues. Germline assignment: CDR1 MNHEY and CDR2 SVGEGT.

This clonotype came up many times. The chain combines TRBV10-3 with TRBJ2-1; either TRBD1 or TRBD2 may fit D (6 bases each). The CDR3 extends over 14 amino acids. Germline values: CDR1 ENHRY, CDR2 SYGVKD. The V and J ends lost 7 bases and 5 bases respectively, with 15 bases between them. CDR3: CAITRQEGDNEQFF. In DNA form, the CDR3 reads TGTGCCATCACTCGACAGGAGGGGGACAATGAGCAGTTCTTC.

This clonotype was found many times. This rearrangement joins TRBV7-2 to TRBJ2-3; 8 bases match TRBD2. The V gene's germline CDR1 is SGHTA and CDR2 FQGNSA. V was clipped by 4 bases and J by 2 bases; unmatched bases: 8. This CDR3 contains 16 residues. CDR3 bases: TGTGCCAGCAGCTCGGCGGGGGGAGGGGTCACAGATACGCAGTATTTT. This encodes CASSSAGGGVTDTQYF.